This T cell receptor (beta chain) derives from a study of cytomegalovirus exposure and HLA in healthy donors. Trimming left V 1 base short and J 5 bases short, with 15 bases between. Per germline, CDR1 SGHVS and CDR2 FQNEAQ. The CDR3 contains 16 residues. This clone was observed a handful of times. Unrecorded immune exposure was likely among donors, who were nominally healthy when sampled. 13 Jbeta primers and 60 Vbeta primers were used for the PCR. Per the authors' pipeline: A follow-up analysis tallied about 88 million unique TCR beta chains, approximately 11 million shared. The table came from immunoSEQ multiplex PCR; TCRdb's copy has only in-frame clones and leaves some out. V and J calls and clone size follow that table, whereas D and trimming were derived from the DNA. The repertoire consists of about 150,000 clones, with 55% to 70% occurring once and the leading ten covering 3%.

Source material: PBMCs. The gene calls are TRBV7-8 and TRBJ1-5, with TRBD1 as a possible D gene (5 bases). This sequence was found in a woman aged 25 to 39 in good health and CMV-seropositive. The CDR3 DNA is TGTGCCAGCAGCTTAGTGGGGGACTTGAGAGATCAGCCCCAGCATTTT. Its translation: CASSLVGDLRDQPQHF.